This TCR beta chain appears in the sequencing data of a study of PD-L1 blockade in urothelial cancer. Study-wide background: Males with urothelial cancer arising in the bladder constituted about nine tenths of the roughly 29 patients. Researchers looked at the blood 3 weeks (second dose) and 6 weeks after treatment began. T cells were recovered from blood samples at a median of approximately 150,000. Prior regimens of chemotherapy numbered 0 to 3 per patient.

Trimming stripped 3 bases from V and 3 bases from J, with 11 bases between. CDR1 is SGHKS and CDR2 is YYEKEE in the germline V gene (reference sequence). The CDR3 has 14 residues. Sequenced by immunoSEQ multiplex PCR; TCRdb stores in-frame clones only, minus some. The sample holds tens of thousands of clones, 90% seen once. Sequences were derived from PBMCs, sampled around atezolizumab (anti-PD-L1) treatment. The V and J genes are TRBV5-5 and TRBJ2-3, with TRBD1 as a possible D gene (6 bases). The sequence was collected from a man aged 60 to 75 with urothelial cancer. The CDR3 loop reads CASSSGQLTDTQYF. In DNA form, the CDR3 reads TGTGCCAGCAGCTCAGGACAGTTAACAGATACGCAGTATTTT.